Listed below are T cell receptor beta chains from one sample, sequenced in a study of radiation and T cells in renal cell carcinoma. TCRdb keeps only in-frame clones here, not all; method: immunoSEQ multiplex PCR. The table records 50,000 to 65,000 clones, more than 60% of them present only once. The sequences come from blood, collected from a patient whose treatment included radiotherapy and nephrectomy. Every receptor here comes from a man between 60 and 70 years old with renal cell carcinoma. CDR3s include the opening cysteine and the closing phenylalanine or tryptophan. The D gene is left open where the match is weak. Not every row has a clone size; where given, it reads once, few, many or a size class.

clone size	D gene	CDR3 length	V gene	J gene	CDR3 protein	CDR3 DNA
once	-	13	TRBV27	TRBJ1-5	CASSLWGNQPQHF	TGTGCCAGCAGTTTGTGGGGCAATCAGCCCCAGCATTTT
few	TRBD2	16	TRBV5-1	TRBJ2-7	CASSWTRTSGVYEQYF	TGCGCCAGCAGCTGGACGAGGACTAGCGGGGTCTACGAGCAGTACTTC
-	-	14	TRBV5-4	TRBJ2-5	CASSLGMVQETQYF	TGTGCCAGCAGCTTGGGGATGGTACAAGAGACCCAGTACTTC
-	-	16	TRBV11-2	TRBJ1-4	CASSFDYLATNEKLFF	TGTGCCAGCAGCTTCGATTACCTTGCAACTAATGAAAAACTGTTTTTT
-	TRBD2	16	TRBV6-5	TRBJ2-3	CASSYKRGGRVDTQYF	TGTGCCAGCAGTTACAAGCGGGGGGGCCGGGTAGATACGCAGTATTTT
-	-	16	TRBV2	TRBJ1-4	CASSDGRGWANEKLFF	TGTGCCAGCAGTGATGGCAGGGGATGGGCTAATGAAAAACTGTTTTTT
few	-	13	TRBV19	TRBJ1-2	CASSIAQGSGYTF	TGTGCCAGTAGTATAGCACAGGGATCTGGCTACACCTTC
-	-	17	TRBV7-6	TRBJ2-3	CASSLGSGGESTDTQYF	TGTGCCAGCAGCTTAGGTAGCGGAGGGGAAAGCACAGATACGCAGTATTTT
-	-	14	TRBV5-1	TRBJ1-2	CASSLQTANYGYTF	TGCGCCAGCAGCTTACAGACAGCTAACTATGGCTACACCTTC
-	-	14	TRBV6-1	TRBJ2-5	CASLEQVPRETQYF	TGTGCCAGTCTGGAACAGGTCCCCCGAGAGACCCAGTACTTC
-	-	16	TRBV15	TRBJ2-3	CATSRVYEFSTDTQYF	TGTGCCACCAGCAGAGTTTACGAGTTTAGCACAGATACGCAGTATTTT
-	-	15	TRBV13	TRBJ1-2	CASSLGAQVDYGYTF	TGTGCCAGCAGCTTAGGCGCTCAGGTTGACTATGGCTACACCTTC
-	TRBD1	14	TRBV7-2	TRBJ1-2	CASSAWTGKGGYTF	TGTGCCAGCAGCGCCTGGACAGGGAAAGGTGGCTACACCTTC
once	TRBD2	14	TRBV15	TRBJ2-1	CAVRLAGVLNEQFF	TGTGCCGTTCGATTAGCGGGAGTTCTCAATGAGCAGTTCTTC
-	TRBD2	15	TRBV11-3	TRBJ2-1	CASSFTSGGYNEQFF	TGTGCCAGCAGCTTTACTAGCGGGGGGTACAATGAGCAGTTCTTC
-	TRBD1	14	TRBV5-8	TRBJ2-5	CASSPRTGQETQYF	TGTGCCAGCAGCCCCCGGACAGGGCAAGAGACCCAGTACTTC
-	TRBD1	16	TRBV7-9	TRBJ2-3	CASSASGTGATDTQYF	TGTGCCAGCAGCGCATCCGGGACAGGGGCCACAGATACGCAGTATTTT
-	TRBD1	15	TRBV25-1	TRBJ2-7	CASSTRTGPGDEQYF	TGTGCCAGCAGTACGCGGACAGGGCCGGGCGACGAGCAGTACTTC
-	-	14	TRBV2	TRBJ2-5	CASSETLGKGTQYF	TGTGCCAGCAGTGAAACGCTAGGGAAGGGGACCCAGTACTTC
once	-	13	TRBV6-1	TRBJ1-2	CASREDSNYGYTF	TGTGCCAGCAGGGAGGACAGCAACTATGGCTACACCTTC
-	TRBD1	14	TRBV6-4	TRBJ1-1	CASALNRGETEAFF	TGTGCCAGCGCCCTTAACAGGGGGGAAACTGAAGCTTTCTTT
once	-	11	TRBV20-1	TRBJ2-1	CSAAGPGEQFF	TGCAGTGCGGCAGGGCCGGGTGAGCAGTTCTTC
-	TRBD1	15	TRBV11-3	TRBJ1-4	CASSLGTDVNEKLFF	TGTGCCAGCAGCCTCGGGACAGATGTTAATGAAAAACTGTTTTTT
-	-	17	TRBV2	TRBJ2-6	CASSGPLQGTGANVLTF	TGTGCCAGCAGTGGCCCCCTACAGGGTACTGGGGCCAACGTCCTGACTTTC
few	TRBD1	14	TRBV6-5	TRBJ1-1	CASREDRANTEAFF	TGTGCCAGCAGGGAGGACAGGGCAAACACTGAAGCTTTCTTT
-	-	16	TRBV10-3	TRBJ2-2	CAMSDELAWGTGELFF	TGTGCCATGAGTGATGAACTGGCGTGGGGCACCGGGGAGCTGTTTTTT
-	-	15	TRBV11-3	TRBJ1-1	CASSLSRTRGTEAFF	TGTGCCAGCAGCTTATCACGGACACGGGGGACTGAAGCTTTCTTT
-	TRBD1	17	TRBV5-4	TRBJ1-2	CASSFGTGGFEGYGYTF	TGTGCCAGCAGCTTCGGGACAGGGGGCTTTGAAGGCTATGGCTACACCTTC
-	TRBD2	16	TRBV7-6	TRBJ2-3	CASSLGLAGAADTQYF	TGTGCCAGCAGCTTAGGACTAGCGGGGGCGGCAGATACGCAGTATTTT
-	TRBD1	13	TRBV12-5	TRBJ1-1	CASGLGGGVEAFF	TGTGCTAGTGGTTTGGGAGGGGGCGTAGAAGCTTTCTTT
once	TRBD1	20	TRBV19	TRBJ1-3	CASSTLRERTGALSGNTIYF	TGTGCCAGTAGTACCCTTCGGGAGAGGACAGGGGCTCTCTCTGGAAACACCATATATTTT
-	-	14	TRBV7-2	TRBJ2-7	CASSLASGTYEQYF	TGTGCCAGCAGCTTAGCTTCAGGAACCTACGAGCAGTACTTC
few	-	12	TRBV12-5	TRBJ2-2	CASGFQSGELFF	TGTGCTAGTGGTTTCCAATCCGGGGAGCTGTTTTTT
-	TRBD2	21	TRBV28	TRBJ2-3	CASSLLFPGGSRLLGTDTQYF	TGTGCCAGCAGCCTCCTCTTCCCGGGCGGGAGCCGCCTCCTGGGCACAGATACGCAGTATTTT
-	-	13	TRBV11-2	TRBJ2-2	CASSVDYVGELFF	TGTGCCAGCAGCGTGGACTACGTCGGGGAGCTGTTTTTT
-	TRBD1	16	TRBV28	TRBJ1-1	CASSSVRDRTYTEAFF	TGTGCCAGCAGTTCGGTGCGGGACAGAACTTACACTGAAGCTTTCTTT
-	-	15	TRBV5-6	TRBJ1-1	CASSLVSSPPPEAFF	TGTGCCAGCAGCTTGGTTAGTTCACCCCCCCCTGAAGCTTTCTTT
-	-	14	TRBV6-5	TRBJ1-2	CASSYSGSLSGYTF	TGTGCCAGCAGTTACTCGGGCTCGTTGAGCGGCTACACCTTC
few	TRBD2	16	TRBV11-3	TRBJ2-3	CASSTGSGSRTDTQYF	TGTGCCAGCAGCACCGGAAGCGGGAGTAGGACAGATACGCAGTATTTT
-	TRBD2	13	TRBV14	TRBJ2-1	CASSQDPGLAQFF	TGTGCCAGCAGCCAAGACCCGGGACTAGCCCAGTTCTTC
-	-	15	TRBV2	TRBJ1-1	CASMLGGVVGTEAFF	TGTGCCAGCATGTTAGGGGGGGTGGTGGGCACTGAAGCTTTCTTT
-	-	14	TRBV30	TRBJ1-6	CAWRISSYNSPLHF	TGTGCCTGGAGGATTAGCTCCTATAATTCACCCCTCCACTTT
once	TRBD2	17	TRBV5-1	TRBJ2-3	CASSLGGTSGRGDTQYF	TGCGCCAGCAGCTTGGGTGGGACTAGCGGCCGGGGGGATACGCAGTATTTT
-	-	13	TRBV19	TRBJ1-2	CASTLTGGYGYTF	TGTGCCAGTACTCTCACAGGCGGCTATGGCTACACCTTC
-	-	14	TRBV5-1	TRBJ1-1	CASSLEGRDTEAFF	TGCGCCAGCAGCTTGGAGGGTCGGGACACTGAAGCTTTCTTT
-	TRBD1	13	TRBV6-5	TRBJ1-2	CASGTAANYGYTF	TGTGCCAGCGGGACAGCGGCTAACTATGGCTACACCTTC
-	-	13	TRBV29-1	TRBJ1-1	CSARGGGWTEAFF	TGCAGCGCCCGAGGGGGTGGATGGACTGAAGCTTTCTTT
-	-	20	TRBV14	TRBJ1-4	CASSQEGGFAPSRTNEKLFF	TGTGCCAGCAGCCAAGAAGGGGGGTTTGCTCCTTCTAGAACTAATGAAAAACTGTTTTTT
many	TRBD2	19	TRBV11-2	TRBJ2-1	CASSLGIKLAGGSYNEQFF	TGTGCCAGCAGCTTAGGTATTAAGCTAGCGGGGGGCTCATACAATGAGCAGTTCTTC
-	-	15	TRBV30	TRBJ2-5	CAWGGAGTYQETQYF	TGTGCCTGGGGGGGGGCAGGGACGTACCAAGAGACCCAGTACTTC
few	TRBD2	16	TRBV5-4	TRBJ2-2	CASFVGLAGPEGELFF	TGTGCCAGCTTCGTTGGACTAGCGGGGCCTGAAGGGGAGCTGTTTTTT